This T cell receptor (beta chain) was sequenced during a study of cytomegalovirus exposure and HLA in healthy donors. The PCR was carried out with 60 Vbeta primers and 13 Jbeta primers. Sequenced by immunoSEQ multiplex PCR; TCRdb stores in-frame clones only, minus some. The data contain about 150,000 clones, around 78% of them singletons. Regarding donors, all were healthy bone marrow donors. The germline V gene has CDR1 MGHRA and CDR2 YSYEKL. Between the trimmed V and J ends, which lost 1 base and 1 base, there was a span of 8 bases. The CDR3 has 15 residues. The chain has TRBV4-1 and TRBJ1-5; D gene unclear. Material: PBMCs. This clonotype was obtained from a man aged 40-55 years in good health and CMV-seronegative. The CDR3 DNA is TGCGCCAGCAGCCAAGTCTGGCCGAGCAATCAGCCCCAGCATTTT. Amino acids: CASSQVWPSNQPQHF.